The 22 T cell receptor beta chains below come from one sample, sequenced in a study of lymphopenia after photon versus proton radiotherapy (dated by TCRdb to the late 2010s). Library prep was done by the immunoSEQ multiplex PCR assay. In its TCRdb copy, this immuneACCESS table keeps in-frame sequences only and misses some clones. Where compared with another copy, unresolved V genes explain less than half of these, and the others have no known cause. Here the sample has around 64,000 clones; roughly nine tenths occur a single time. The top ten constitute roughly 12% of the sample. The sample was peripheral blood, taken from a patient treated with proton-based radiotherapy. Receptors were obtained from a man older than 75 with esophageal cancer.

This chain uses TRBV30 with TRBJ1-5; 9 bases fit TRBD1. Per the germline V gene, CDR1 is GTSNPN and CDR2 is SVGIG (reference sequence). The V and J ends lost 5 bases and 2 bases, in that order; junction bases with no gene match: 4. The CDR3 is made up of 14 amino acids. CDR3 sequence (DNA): TGTGCCTGGGGCCGGGACAGGGGCAATCAGCCCCAGCATTTT. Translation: CAWGRDRGNQPQHF.

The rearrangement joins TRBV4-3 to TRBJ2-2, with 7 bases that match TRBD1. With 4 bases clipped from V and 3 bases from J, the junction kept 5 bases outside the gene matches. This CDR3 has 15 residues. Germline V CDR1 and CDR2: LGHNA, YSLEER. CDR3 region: CASSRGQADTGELFF. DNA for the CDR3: TGCGCCAGCAGCCGCGGACAGGCGGACACCGGGGAGCTGTTTTTT.

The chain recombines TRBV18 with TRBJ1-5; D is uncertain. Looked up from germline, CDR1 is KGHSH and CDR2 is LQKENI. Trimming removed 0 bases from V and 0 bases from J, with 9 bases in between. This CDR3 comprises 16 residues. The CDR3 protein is CASSPPGSNSNQPQHF. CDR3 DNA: TGTGCCAGCTCACCACCGGGCTCCAATAGCAATCAGCCCCAGCATTTT.

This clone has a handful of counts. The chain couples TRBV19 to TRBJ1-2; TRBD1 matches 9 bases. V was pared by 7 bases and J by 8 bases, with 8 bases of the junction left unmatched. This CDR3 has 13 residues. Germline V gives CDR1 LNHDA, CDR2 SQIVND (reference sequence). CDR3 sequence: CASTYGDRVGYTF. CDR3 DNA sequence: TGTGCCAGTACCTATGGGGACAGGGTCGGCTACACCTTC. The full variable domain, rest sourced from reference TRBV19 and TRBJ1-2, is DGGITQSPKYLFRKEGQNVTLSCEQNLNHDAMYWYRQDPGQGLRLIYYSQIVNDFQKGDIAEGYSVSREKKESFPLTVTSAQKNPTAFYLCASTYGDRVGYTFGSGTRLTVV.

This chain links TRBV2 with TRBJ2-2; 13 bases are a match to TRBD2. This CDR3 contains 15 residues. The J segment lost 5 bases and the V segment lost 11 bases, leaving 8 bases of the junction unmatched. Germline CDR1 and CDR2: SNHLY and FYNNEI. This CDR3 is CAGRTSGRKTGELFF. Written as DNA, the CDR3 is TGTGCCGGAAGGACTAGCGGGAGAAAAACCGGGGAGCTGTTTTTT.

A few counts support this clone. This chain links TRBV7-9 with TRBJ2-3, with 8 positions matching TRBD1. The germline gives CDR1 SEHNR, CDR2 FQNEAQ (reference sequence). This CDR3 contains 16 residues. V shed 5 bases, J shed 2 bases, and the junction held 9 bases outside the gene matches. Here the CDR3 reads CASSPPDRVPTDTQYF. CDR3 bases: TGTGCCAGCAGCCCTCCGGACAGGGTACCCACAGATACGCAGTATTTT.

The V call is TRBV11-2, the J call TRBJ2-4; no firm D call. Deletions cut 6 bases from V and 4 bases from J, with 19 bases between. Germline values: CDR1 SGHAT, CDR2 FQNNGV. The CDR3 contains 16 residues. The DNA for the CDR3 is TGTGCCAGCAGGAAGGTGGAGTTGGGTTCGAAAAACATTCAGTACTTC. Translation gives CASRKVELGSKNIQYF.

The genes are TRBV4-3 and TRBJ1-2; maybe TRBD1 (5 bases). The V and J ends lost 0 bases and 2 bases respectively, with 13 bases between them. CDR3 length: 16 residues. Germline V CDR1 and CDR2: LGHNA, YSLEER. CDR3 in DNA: TGCGCCAGCAGCCAAGATCCCCAGGGTAGAAACTATGGCTACACCTTC. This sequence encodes CASSQDPQGRNYGYTF.

CDR3 DNA: TGCGCCAGCAGCGAGACGACAGGGGGCCGAGAGACCCAGTACTTC. Residues: CASSETTGGRETQYF. This chain joins TRBV5-1 and TRBJ2-5, with 10 bases lining up with TRBD1. Germline trimming cut 4 bases from V and 4 bases from J; bases unmatched to any gene: 7. The germline V gene encodes CDR1 SGHRS and CDR2 YFSETQ. This CDR3 contains 15 residues.

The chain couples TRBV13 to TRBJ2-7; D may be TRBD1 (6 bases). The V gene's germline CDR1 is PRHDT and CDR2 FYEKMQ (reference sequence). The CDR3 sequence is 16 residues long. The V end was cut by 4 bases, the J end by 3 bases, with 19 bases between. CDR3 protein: CASSSGWGRGRYEQYF. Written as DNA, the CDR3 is TGTGCCAGCAGCTCTGGGTGGGGCAGGGGACGCTACGAGCAGTACTTC.

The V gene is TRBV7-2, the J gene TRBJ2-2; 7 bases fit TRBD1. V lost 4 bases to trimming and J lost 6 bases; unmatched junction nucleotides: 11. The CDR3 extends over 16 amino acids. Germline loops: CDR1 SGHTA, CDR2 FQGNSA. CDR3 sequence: CASSSTDRVVAGELFF. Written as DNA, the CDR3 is TGTGCCAGCAGCTCAACTGACAGGGTGGTGGCCGGGGAGCTGTTTTTT.

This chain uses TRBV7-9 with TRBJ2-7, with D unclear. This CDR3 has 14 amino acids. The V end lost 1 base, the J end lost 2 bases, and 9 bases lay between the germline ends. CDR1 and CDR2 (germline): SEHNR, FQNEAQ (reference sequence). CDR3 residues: CASSLVLSAYEQYF. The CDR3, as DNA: TGTGCCAGCAGCTTAGTGCTGAGTGCCTACGAGCAGTACTTC.

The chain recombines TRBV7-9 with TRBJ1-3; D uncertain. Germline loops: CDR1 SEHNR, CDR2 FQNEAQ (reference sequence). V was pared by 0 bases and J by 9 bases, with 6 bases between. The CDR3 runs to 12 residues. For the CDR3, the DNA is TGTGCCAGCAGCTTAGCGGATGGCACCATATATTTT. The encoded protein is CASSLADGTIYF.

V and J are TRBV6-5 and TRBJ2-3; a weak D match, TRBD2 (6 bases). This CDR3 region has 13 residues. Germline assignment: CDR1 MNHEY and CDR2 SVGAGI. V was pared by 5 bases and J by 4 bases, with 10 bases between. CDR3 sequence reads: CASSGTGADTQYF. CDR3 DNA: TGTGCCAGCAGTGGCACGGGGGCAGATACGCAGTATTTT.

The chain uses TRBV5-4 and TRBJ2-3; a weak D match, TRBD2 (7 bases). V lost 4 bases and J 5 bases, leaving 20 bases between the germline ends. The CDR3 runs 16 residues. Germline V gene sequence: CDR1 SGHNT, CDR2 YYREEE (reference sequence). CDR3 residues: CASSQETRGAIDTQYF. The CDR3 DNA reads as TGTGCCAGCAGCCAAGAGACCCGGGGGGCAATAGATACGCAGTATTTT.

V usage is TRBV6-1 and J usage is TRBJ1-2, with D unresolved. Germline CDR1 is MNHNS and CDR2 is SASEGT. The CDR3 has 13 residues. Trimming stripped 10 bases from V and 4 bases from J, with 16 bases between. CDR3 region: CATQLGGSYGYTF. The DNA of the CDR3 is TGTGCCACCCAGCTCGGAGGAAGCTATGGCTACACCTTC.

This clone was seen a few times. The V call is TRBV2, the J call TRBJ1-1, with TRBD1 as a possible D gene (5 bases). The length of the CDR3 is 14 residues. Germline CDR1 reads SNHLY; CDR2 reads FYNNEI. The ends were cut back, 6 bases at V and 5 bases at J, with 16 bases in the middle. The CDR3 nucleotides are TGTGCCAGCAGGGGGGACTACTCCCAAACTGAAGCTTTCTTT. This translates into CASRGDYSQTEAFF.

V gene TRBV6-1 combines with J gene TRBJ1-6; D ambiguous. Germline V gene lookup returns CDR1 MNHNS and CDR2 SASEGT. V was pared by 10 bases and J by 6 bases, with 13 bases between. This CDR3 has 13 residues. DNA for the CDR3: TGTGCCACCGATGTCTCTTCTAATTCACCCCTCCACTTT. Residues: CATDVSSNSPLHF.

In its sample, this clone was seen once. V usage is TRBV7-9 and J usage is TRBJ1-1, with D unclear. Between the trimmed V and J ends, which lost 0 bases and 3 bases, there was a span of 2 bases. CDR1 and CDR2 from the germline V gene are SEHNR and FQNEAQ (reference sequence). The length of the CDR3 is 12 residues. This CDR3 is CASSLAYTEAFF. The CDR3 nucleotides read TGTGCCAGCAGCTTAGCTTACACTGAAGCTTTCTTT.

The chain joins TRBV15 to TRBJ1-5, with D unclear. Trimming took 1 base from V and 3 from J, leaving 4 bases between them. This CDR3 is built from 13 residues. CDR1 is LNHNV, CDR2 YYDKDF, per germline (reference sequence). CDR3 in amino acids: CATSRVVNQPQHF. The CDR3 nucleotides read TGTGCCACCAGCAGAGTAGTCAATCAGCCCCAGCATTTT. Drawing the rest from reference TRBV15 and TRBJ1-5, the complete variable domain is DAMVIQNPRYQVTQFGKPVTLSCSQTLNHNVMYWYQQKSSQAPKLLFHYYDKDFNNEADTPDNFQSRRPNTSFCFLDIRSPGLGDTAMYLCATSRVVNQPQHFGDGTRLSIL.

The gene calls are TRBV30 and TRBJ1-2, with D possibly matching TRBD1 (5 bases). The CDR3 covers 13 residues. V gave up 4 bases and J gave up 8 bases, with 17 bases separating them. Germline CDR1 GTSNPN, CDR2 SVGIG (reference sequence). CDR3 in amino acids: CAWNTPGRDGYTF. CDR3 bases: TGTGCCTGGAACACCCCAGGGAGGGACGGCTACACCTTC. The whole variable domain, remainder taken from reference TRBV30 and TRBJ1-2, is SQTIHQWPATLVQPVGSPLSLECTVEGTSNPNLYWYRQAAGRGLQLLFYSVGIGQISSEVPQNLSASRPQDRQFILSSKKLLLSDSGFYLCAWNTPGRDGYTFGSGTRLTVV.

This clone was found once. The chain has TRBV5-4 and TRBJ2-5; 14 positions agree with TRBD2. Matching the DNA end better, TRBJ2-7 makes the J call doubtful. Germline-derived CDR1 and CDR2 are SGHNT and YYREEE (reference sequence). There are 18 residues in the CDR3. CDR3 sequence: CASSSGLAGGLSSYEQYF. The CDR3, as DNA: TGTGCCAGCAGCTCCGGACTAGCGGGAGGACTGAGCTCCTACGAGCAGTACTTC.